These 22 T cell receptor beta chains came from one sample sequenced in a study of T cells in Graves' hyperthyroidism and ophthalmopathy. Authors of the study amplified TCR beta CDR3 regions from RNA transcripts. In the first-round RT-PCR of the TCR CDR3, the HTBI primer set was used. TCRdb processed the multiplex PCR reads anew with MiXCR; each CDR3 protein has one entry. The sample lists more than 550,000 distinct CDR3 sequences; 15% to 20% were seen once. Source material: blood. These TCRs come from a man aged 50-60 years with Graves' hyperthyroidism.

As to this clonotype: This could be a read error, since a much larger clone is one nucleotide away. The chain links TRBV12-3 or TRBV12-4 to TRBJ2-7, with D perhaps matching TRBD2 (6 bases). The CDR3 is 14 amino acids. DNA for the CDR3: TGTGCCAGCAGTTTAAGAGTTAGCGGCTACGGGCAGTACTTC. Translating it yields CASSLRVSGYGQYF.

CDR3 nucleotide sequence: TGTGCCAGCTCACGAACCGGGACTAGCGGGAGTCACGGCACAGATACGCAGTATTTT. As protein: CASSRTGTSGSHGTDTQYF. The genes are TRBV2 and TRBJ2-3; 14 bases are shared with TRBD2. V dropped 8 bases and J dropped 1; count of bases not matched to a gene: 14. The CDR3 is 19 residues long. Germline CDR1 SNHLY, CDR2 FYNNEI.

This clonotype has a count of ten or more. This chain links TRBV19 with TRBJ2-2; 8 bases are shared with TRBD1. Germline V gives CDR1 LNHDA, CDR2 SQIVND (reference sequence). The CDR3 spans 14 residues. After removal of 5 bases from V and 6 bases from J, the junction contained 5 bases not matched to a gene. The CDR3 sequence: CASSGQGFAGELFF. The CDR3, as DNA: TGTGCCAGTAGTGGACAGGGCTTCGCCGGGGAGCTGTTTTTT. The entire variable domain, with the rest obtained from reference TRBV19 and TRBJ2-2, is as follows: DGGITQSPKYLFRKEGQNVTLSCEQNLNHDAMYWYRQDPGQGLRLIYYSQIVNDFQKGDIAEGYSVSREKKESFPLTVTSAQKNPTAFYLCASSGQGFAGELFFGEGSRLTVL.

This clonotype appeared many times. The chain has TRBV27 and TRBJ1-1; TRBD1 is a possible D gene (5 bases). The CDR3 contains 16 residues. Germline values: CDR1 MNHEY, CDR2 SMNVEV (reference sequence). V was pared by 1 base and J by 0 bases, with 12 bases between. The DNA of the CDR3 is TGTGCCAGCAGTTTATACGGGGGTTATATGAACACTGAAGCTTTCTTT. This encodes CASSLYGGYMNTEAFF.

This chain links TRBV5-4 with TRBJ2-5, with 9 bases matching TRBD2. CDR3 length: 14 amino acids. Germline V gives CDR1 SGHNT, CDR2 YYREEE (reference sequence). V lost 9 bases to trimming and J lost 5 bases; unmatched junction nucleotides: 11. For the CDR3, the DNA is TGTGCCATGGGTATGGTAGCGGGAGTGGAGACCCAGTACTTC. This gives the protein CAMGMVAGVETQYF.

This clonotype was counted between two and nine times. The chain couples TRBV12-3 or TRBV12-4 to TRBJ2-7; 9 bases are a match to TRBD2. J was trimmed by 5 bases and V by 0 bases; bases with no gene match: 11. The CDR3 is 17 amino acids. The CDR3 protein is CASSLASGGIYYDEQYF. The CDR3 region has the DNA TGTGCCAGCAGTTTAGCTAGCGGGGGAATCTACTACGACGAGCAGTACTTC.

This clonotype came up many times. V is TRBV12-3 or TRBV12-4 and J is TRBJ2-2; TRBD1 matches at 7 bases. The CDR3 is 13 amino acids. V shed 8 bases, J shed 5 bases, and the junction held 5 bases outside the gene matches. CDR3 in DNA: TGTGCCAGCGCCGGGACAGTAACCGGGGAGCTGTTTTTT. Protein: CASAGTVTGELFF.

This clonotype occurred many times. The chain couples TRBV7-2 to TRBJ2-7, with 10 bases identical to TRBD1. CDR1 and CDR2 (germline): SGHTA, FQGNSA. There are 19 residues in the CDR3. V lost 1 base to trimming and J lost 3 bases; unmatched junction nucleotides: 15. Written as DNA, the CDR3 is TGTGCCAGCAGCTTAGAAGATACAAAACCGGGACAGGGGTTCTACGAGCAGTACTTC. Translating it yields CASSLEDTKPGQGFYEQYF.

This clonotype was seen at least ten times. As DNA, the CDR3 is TGTGCCAGCAGCTTAGATCAGCGGGAGACCACCGGGGAGCTGTTTTTT. The encoded protein is CASSLDQRETTGELFF. The chain couples TRBV11-2 to TRBJ2-2; 8 bases are shared with TRBD2. The CDR3 extends over 16 amino acids. CDR1 and CDR2 (germline): SGHAT, FQNNGV. Trimming took 0 bases from V and 4 from J; bases not matched to a gene: 4. Drawing the rest from reference TRBV11-2 and TRBJ2-2, the complete variable domain is EAGVAQSPRYKIIEKRQSVAFWCNPISGHATLYWYQQILGQGPKLLIQFQNNGVVDDSQLPKDRFSAERLKGVDSTLKIQPAKLEDSAVYLCASSLDQRETTGELFFGEGSRLTVL.

In this sample, this clonotype turned up many times. The chain links TRBV6-2 or TRBV6-3 to TRBJ1-1, with a tentative D call TRBD1 (5 bases). The CDR3 consists of 17 residues. Germline CDR1 and CDR2: MNHEY and SVGEGT. With 4 bases removed from V and 0 bases from J, the gap between germline ends came to 18 bases. The CDR3 bases are TGTGCCAGCAGTTGGGGACCGTACTTAGTGATGAACACTGAAGCTTTCTTT. It codes for CASSWGPYLVMNTEAFF.

This clonotype was seen repeatedly, ten times or more. V is TRBV18 and J is TRBJ2-3, with D possibly being TRBD2 (6 bases). Trimming shortened V by 5 bases and J by 0 bases, and 12 bases separated the two germline ends. The CDR3 extends over 15 amino acids. Germline CDR1 and CDR2: KGHSH and LQKENI. For the CDR3, the DNA is TGTGCCAGCTCATCGGGGACTGTAAGCACAGATACGCAGTATTTT. Its translation is CASSSGTVSTDTQYF.

This clonotype was seen many times. This chain uses TRBV28 with TRBJ2-2; 7 bases map to TRBD1. V lost 6 bases and J lost 3; bases outside the gene matches: 7. Germline V CDR1 and CDR2: MDHEN, SYDVKM. CDR3 length: 15 amino acids. CDR3 DNA: TGTGCCAGCAGCATGAGGGGGCAATACACCGGGGAGCTGTTTTTT. Its translation: CASSMRGQYTGELFF.

In its sample, this clonotype was seen many times. This chain joins TRBV28 and TRBJ2-5; perhaps TRBD2 as D (5 bases). The CDR3 spans 15 residues. Germline CDR1 and CDR2: MDHEN and SYDVKM. V lost 0 bases and J 2 bases, leaving 10 bases between the germline ends. The CDR3 protein is CASSLWGGLQETQYF. CDR3 in DNA: TGTGCCAGCAGTTTATGGGGCGGGCTACAAGAGACCCAGTACTTC.

This clonotype has a single count. The conserved phenylalanine or tryptophan normally closing the CDR3 is absent here, so this likely arose from a read error. It is unclear where the CDR3 begins or ends on the DNA, so no DNA is shown, and the CDR3 is as TCRdb lists it. This chain links TRBV11-2 with TRBJ1-1; the table's D call TRBD1 went unverified against the DNA. Germline loops: CDR1 SGHAT, CDR2 FQNNGV. The CDR3 spans 12 amino acids, including both terminal residues. The CDR3: CASSFGGTEDFV.

This clonotype showed up many times. The V and J genes are TRBV7-8 and TRBJ2-7; TRBD1 might be the D (5 bases). The V end was cut by 2 bases, the J end by 2 bases, with 13 bases between. Per germline, CDR1 SGHVS and CDR2 FQNEAQ. The CDR3 is 15 residues long. CDR3 bases: TGTGCCAGCAGCTTACTCCGGACACCTACCTACGAGCAGTACTTC. This gives the protein CASSLLRTPTYEQYF.

This clonotype occurred a few times. The CDR3 sequence is CASSVDAETETQYF. DNA for the CDR3: TGTGCCAGCAGCGTAGACGCGGAGACAGAGACCCAGTACTTC. V is TRBV9 and J is TRBJ2-5; D remains ambiguous. This CDR3 contains 14 residues. Trimming removed 0 bases from V and 4 bases from J, with 10 bases in between. The V gene's germline CDR1 is SGDLS and CDR2 YYNGEE.

This clonotype has only one observation. This chain joins TRBV5-1 and TRBJ1-2; D is perhaps TRBD1 (6 bases). This CDR3 has 13 amino acids. V was cut by 5 bases and J by 5 bases, with 13 bases left in between. Germline CDR1 SGHRS, CDR2 YFSETQ. The CDR3 DNA is TGCGCCAGCAGACGGGACATCAGATATGGCTACACCTTC. Encoded protein: CASRRDIRYGYTF.

The chain employs TRBV19 and TRBJ1-1, with D uncertain. Germline values: CDR1 LNHDA, CDR2 SQIVND (reference sequence). This CDR3 is 13 amino acids long. V lost 5 bases to trimming and J lost 0 bases, with 7 bases between them. DNA for the CDR3: TGTGCCAGTAGTGTGGCTATGAACACTGAAGCTTTCTTT. It yields the protein CASSVAMNTEAFF.

In this sample, this clonotype turned up a few times. The gene calls are TRBV4-1 and TRBJ1-1; 8 bases are a match to TRBD1. From germline, CDR1 is MGHRA and CDR2 YSYEKL. V lost 5 bases, J lost 5 bases, and 10 bases stayed unmatched. The CDR3 length is 15 residues. CDR3 bases: TGCGCCAGCAGCGCACTGACAGGGGAACGGACTGAAGCTTTCTTT. Translating gives CASSALTGERTEAFF.

This clonotype has ten or more counts. The rearrangement joins TRBV2 to TRBJ1-6; TRBD1 is a possible D gene (5 bases). The CDR3 loop spans 15 amino acids. Germline-derived CDR1 and CDR2 are SNHLY and FYNNEI. The V end was cut by 2 bases, the J end by 7 bases, with 12 bases between. The CDR3 bases are TGTGCCAGCAGTGAACTGAGGGGTGGGAATTCACCCCTCCACTTT. Translated: CASSELRGGNSPLHF.

Concerning this clonotype itself: One base away lies a much larger clone, so this may be a sequencing read error. V is TRBV28 and J is TRBJ2-1; 7 bases map to TRBD1. The CDR3 runs to 15 residues. Germline CDR1 is MDHEN and CDR2 is SYDVKM. The CDR3 loop is CVNRGDSFSYNEQFF. The CDR3, as DNA: TGTGTCAACAGGGGCGACAGTTTTTCCTACAATGAGCAGTTCTTC.

Ten or more counts support this clonotype. The chain employs TRBV6-1 and TRBJ1-1; the match to TRBD1 covers 9 bases. Germline CDR1 is MNHNS and CDR2 is SASEGT. Unmatched junction bases numbered 10, after V lost 6 bases and J lost 5 bases. CDR3 length: 15 residues. Written as DNA, the CDR3 is TGTGCCAGCAGAGACAGGGGGAGGGTAGAAACTGAAGCTTTCTTT. It codes for CASRDRGRVETEAFF.